The 3 T cell receptor beta chains reported below all come from one sample, sequenced in a study of blood T cell repertoires in COVID-19. Assay: immunoSEQ multiplex PCR; the TCRdb copy retains only in-frame clones and omits some. Seen here are about 150,000 clones, 88% observed once, and the top ten hold approximately 6.6%. The sequenced sample consisted of PBMCs or T cells enriched from blood (not recorded which). All receptors derive from a woman aged 50 to 60 who had recovered from COVID-19.

This clone occurred once. The chain uses TRBV29-1 and TRBJ1-3; 7 bases align to TRBD1. There are 14 residues in the CDR3. V lost 7 bases to trimming and J lost 2 bases; unmatched junction nucleotides: 8. Germline CDR1 is SQVTM and CDR2 is ANQGSEA. This chain's CDR3 is CSALTGQTGNTIYF. In nucleotides, the CDR3 is TGCAGCGCCCTGACAGGGCAGACTGGAAACACCATATATTTT.

The chain recombines TRBV19 with TRBJ1-4; TRBD1 is a possible D gene (6 bases). Deletions cut 5 bases from V and 0 bases from J, with 10 bases between. Germline V gene data show CDR1 as LNHDA and CDR2 as SQIVND (reference sequence). The CDR3 consists of 15 residues. The CDR3 sequence: CASSETGATNEKLFF. The CDR3 DNA reads as TGTGCCAGTAGTGAGACAGGCGCAACTAATGAAAAACTGTTTTTT.

This clone was seen only once. The chain couples TRBV7-2 to TRBJ2-3; TRBD2 agrees at 12 bases. After removal of 1 base from V and 4 bases from J, the junction contained 3 bases not matched to a gene. This CDR3 has 16 residues. From germline, CDR1 is SGHTA and CDR2 FQGNSA. For the CDR3, the DNA is TGTGCCAGCAGCTTAGGGACTAGCGGGAATCCAGATACGCAGTATTTT. Its protein product is CASSLGTSGNPDTQYF.